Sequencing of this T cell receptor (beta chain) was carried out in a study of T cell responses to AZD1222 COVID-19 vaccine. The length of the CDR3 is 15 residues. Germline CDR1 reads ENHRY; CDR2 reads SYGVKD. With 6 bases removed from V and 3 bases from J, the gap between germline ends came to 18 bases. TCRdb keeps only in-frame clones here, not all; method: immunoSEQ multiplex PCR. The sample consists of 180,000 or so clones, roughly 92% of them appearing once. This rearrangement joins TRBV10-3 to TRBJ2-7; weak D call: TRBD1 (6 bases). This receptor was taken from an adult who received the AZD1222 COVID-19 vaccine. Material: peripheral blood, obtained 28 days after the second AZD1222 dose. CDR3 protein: CAIRGQDPGDYEQYF. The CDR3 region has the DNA TGTGCCATCAGGGGCCAGGACCCAGGGGACTACGAGCAGTACTTC.